This TCR beta chain was obtained from a study of T-cell reconstitution after alpha-beta-depleted transplantation in children. The V and J ends lost 3 bases and 2 bases respectively, with 11 bases between them. Germline V CDR1 and CDR2: KGHSH, LQKENI. The CDR3 runs to 16 residues. Unique molecular identifiers featured in how the TCRbeta library was prepared. MiXCR was run by TCRdb on the PCR reads, yielding one entry per CDR3 protein. The data hold hundreds of thousands of distinct CDR3 sequences, with less than 15% observed a single time. This clonotype was obtained from a human donor who donated a stem cell graft to a child with Fanconi anemia. Sample: PBMCs, taken from the stem cell graft. The V call is TRBV18, the J call TRBJ2-6, with no clear D. In nucleotides, the CDR3 is TGTGCCAGCTCACCGCTTCGGGTAGCTGGGGCCAACGTCCTGACTTTC. Translated: CASSPLRVAGANVLTF.